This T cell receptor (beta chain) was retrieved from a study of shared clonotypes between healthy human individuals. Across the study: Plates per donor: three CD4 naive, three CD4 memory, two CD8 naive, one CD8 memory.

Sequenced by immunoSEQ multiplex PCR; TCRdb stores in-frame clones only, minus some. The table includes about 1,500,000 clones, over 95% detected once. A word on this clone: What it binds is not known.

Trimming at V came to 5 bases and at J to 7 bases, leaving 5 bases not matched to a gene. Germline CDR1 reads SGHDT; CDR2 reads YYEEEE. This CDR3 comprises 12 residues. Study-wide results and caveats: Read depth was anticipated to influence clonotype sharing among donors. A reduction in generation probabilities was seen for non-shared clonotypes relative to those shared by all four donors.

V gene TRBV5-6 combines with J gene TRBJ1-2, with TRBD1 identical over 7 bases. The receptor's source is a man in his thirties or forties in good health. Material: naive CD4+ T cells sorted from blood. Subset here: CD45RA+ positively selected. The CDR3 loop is CASRTGSRGYTF. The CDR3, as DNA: TGTGCCAGCAGGACAGGGAGTCGTGGCTACACCTTC.